Following are 5 T cell receptor beta chains from one sample sequenced in a study of beta chain features in type 1 diabetes. As every portion of the isolated RNA was reverse transcribed, the sequencing read expressed TCRB transcripts. Method: immunoSEQ multiplex PCR; TCRdb's copy keeps in-frame clones and lacks some. This table holds around 200,000 clones, approximately 13% found once. Specimen: central memory CD4+ T cells from blood. Source of these receptors: a woman between 18 and 30 years old in good health.

V is TRBV5-6 and J is TRBJ2-1; 7 bases line up with TRBD2. Looked up from germline, CDR1 is SGHDT and CDR2 is YYEEEE. After removal of 5 bases from V and 4 bases from J, the junction contained 9 bases not matched to a gene. The CDR3 runs 15 residues. The CDR3 DNA sequence: TGTGCCAGCAGAGGTCTAGCGGAAGCATACAATGAGCAGTTCTTC. The encoded protein is CASRGLAEAYNEQFF.

The chain couples TRBV27 to TRBJ2-7; TRBD2 agrees at 8 bases. The junction had 8 bases not matched to a gene; V was cut back by 2 bases and J by 5 bases. The germline V gene encodes CDR1 MNHEY and CDR2 SMNVEV (reference sequence). CDR3 size: 15 residues. As DNA, the CDR3 is TGTGCCAGCAGTTTAGGGGCGGGAGGAGGCGACGAGCAGTACTTC. Its translation: CASSLGAGGGDEQYF.

The V call is TRBV7-3, the J call TRBJ2-1, with 8 nucleotides matching TRBD2. Per the germline V gene, CDR1 is SGHTA and CDR2 is FQGTGA. V lost 5 bases and J lost 7; bases outside the gene matches: 4. This CDR3 contains 13 residues. For the CDR3, the DNA is TGTGCCAGCAGCCCGGGGACTAGGAATGAGCAGTTCTTC. Its protein is CASSPGTRNEQFF.

This clone was recorded a few times. The rearrangement uses TRBV29-1 and TRBJ2-3, with TRBD2 matching 13 bases. The CDR3 covers 15 residues. With V trimmed by 7 bases and J by 5 bases, 9 bases remained unmatched. CDR1 SQVTM and CDR2 ANQGSEA come from the germline V gene. CDR3 in DNA: TGCAGCGCGGTCGGACTAGCGGGAGTCGGAGATACGCAGTATTTT. The encoded protein is CSAVGLAGVGDTQYF.

The rearrangement joins TRBV5-1 to TRBJ2-7; 8 bases are a match to TRBD2. The trim removed 2 bases at V and 5 bases at J, leaving 9 bases unmatched. Looked up from germline, CDR1 is SGHRS and CDR2 is YFSETQ. CDR3 length: 15 amino acids. CDR3 nucleotides: TGCGCCAGCAGCTTCGGTCCGGGAGGGCCCGACGAGCAGTACTTC. This sequence encodes CASSFGPGGPDEQYF.